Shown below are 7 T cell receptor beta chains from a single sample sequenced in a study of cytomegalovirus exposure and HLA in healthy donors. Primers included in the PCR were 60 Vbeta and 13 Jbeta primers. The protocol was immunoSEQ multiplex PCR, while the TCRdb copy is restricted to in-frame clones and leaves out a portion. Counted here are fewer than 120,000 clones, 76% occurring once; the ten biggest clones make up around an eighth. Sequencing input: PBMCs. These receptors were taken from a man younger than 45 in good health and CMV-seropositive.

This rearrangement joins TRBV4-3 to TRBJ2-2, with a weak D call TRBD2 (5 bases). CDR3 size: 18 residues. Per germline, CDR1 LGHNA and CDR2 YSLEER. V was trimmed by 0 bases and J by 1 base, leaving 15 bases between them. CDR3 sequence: CASSQESRRTMNTGELFF. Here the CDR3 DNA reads TGCGCCAGCAGCCAAGAGTCGCGGAGGACGATGAACACCGGGGAGCTGTTTTTT.

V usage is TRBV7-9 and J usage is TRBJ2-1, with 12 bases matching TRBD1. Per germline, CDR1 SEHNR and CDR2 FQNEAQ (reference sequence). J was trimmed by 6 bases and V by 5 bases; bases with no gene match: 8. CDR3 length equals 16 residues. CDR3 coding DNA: TGTGCCAGCAGCGCGGGACAGGGGGCCCCCCGCAATGAGCAGTTCTTC. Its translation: CASSAGQGAPRNEQFF.

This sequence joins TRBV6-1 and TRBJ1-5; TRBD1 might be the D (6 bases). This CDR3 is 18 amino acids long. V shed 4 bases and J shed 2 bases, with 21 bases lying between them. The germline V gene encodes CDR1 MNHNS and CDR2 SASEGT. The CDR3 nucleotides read TGTGCCAGCAGTGCCACGCACCCCGGGACAACGGGCAATCAGCCCCAGCATTTT. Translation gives CASSATHPGTTGNQPQHF.

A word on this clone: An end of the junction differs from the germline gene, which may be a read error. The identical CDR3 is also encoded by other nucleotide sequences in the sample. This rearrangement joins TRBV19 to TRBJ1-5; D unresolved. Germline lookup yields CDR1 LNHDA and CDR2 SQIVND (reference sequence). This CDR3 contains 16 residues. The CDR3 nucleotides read TGTGCCAGCAGTATTGACTGGAGTGGTAGCAATCAGCCCCAGCATTTT. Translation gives CASSIDWSGSNQPQHF.

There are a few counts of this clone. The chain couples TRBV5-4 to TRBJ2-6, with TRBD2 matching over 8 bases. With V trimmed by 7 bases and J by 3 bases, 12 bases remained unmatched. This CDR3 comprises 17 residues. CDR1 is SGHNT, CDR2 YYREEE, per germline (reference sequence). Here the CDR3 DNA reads TGTGCCAGCCTCCGGGGGGGGGCATCGGATGGGGCCAACGTCCTGACTTTC. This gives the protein CASLRGGASDGANVLTF. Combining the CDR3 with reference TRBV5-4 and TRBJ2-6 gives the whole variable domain ETGVTQSPTHLIKTRGQQVTLRCSSQSGHNTVSWYQQALGQGPQFIFQYYREEENGRGNFPPRFSGLQFPNYSSELNVNALELDDSALYLCASLRGGASDGANVLTFGAGSRLTVL.

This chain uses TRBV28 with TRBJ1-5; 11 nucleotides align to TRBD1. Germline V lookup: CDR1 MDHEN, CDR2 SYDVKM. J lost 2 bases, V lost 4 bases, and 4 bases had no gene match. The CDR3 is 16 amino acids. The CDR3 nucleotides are TGTGCCAGCAGTTGGACAGGGGGCCTAGGCAATCAGCCCCAGCATTTT. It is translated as CASSWTGGLGNQPQHF.

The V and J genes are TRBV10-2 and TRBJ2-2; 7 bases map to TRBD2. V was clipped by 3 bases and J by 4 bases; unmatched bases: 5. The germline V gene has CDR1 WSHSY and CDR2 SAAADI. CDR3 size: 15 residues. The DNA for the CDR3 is TGCGCCAGCAGTGATCTCTGGGGGGGCACCGGGGAGCTGTTTTTT. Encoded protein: CASSDLWGGTGELFF.